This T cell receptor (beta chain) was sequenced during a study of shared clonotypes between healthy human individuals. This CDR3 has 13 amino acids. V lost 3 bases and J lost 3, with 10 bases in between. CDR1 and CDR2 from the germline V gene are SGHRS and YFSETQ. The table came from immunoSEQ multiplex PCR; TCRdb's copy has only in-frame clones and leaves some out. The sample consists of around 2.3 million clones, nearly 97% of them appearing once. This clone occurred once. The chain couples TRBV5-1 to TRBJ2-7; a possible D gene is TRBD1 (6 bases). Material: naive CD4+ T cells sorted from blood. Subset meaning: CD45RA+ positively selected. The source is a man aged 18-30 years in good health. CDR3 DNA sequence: TGCGCCAGCAGCTGGGACAATTACTACGAGCAGTACTTC. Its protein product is CASSWDNYYEQYF.